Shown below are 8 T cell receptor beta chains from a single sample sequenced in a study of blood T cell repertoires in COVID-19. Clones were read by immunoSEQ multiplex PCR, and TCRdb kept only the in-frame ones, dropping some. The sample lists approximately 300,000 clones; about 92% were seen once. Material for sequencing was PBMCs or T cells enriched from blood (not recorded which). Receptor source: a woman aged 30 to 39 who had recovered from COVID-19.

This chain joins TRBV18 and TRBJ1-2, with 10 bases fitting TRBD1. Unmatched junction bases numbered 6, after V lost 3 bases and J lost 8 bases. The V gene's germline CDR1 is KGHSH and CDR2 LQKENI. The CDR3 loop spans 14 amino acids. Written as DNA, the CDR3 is TGTGCCAGCTCACCGGGACAGGGGTTGCACGGCTACACCTTC. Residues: CASSPGQGLHGYTF.

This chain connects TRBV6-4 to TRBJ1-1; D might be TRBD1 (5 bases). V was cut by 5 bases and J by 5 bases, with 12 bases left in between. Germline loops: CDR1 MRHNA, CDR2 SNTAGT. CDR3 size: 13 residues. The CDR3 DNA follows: TGTGCCAGCAGTAAGAAGGGGCGGACTGAAGCTTTCTTT. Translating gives CASSKKGRTEAFF.

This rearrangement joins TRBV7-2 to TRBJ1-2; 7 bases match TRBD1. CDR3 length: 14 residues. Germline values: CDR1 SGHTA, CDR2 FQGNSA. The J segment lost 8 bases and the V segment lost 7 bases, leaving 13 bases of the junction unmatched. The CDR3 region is CASTPYDRVSGYTF. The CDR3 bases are TGTGCCAGCACCCCCTATGACAGGGTGAGCGGCTACACCTTC. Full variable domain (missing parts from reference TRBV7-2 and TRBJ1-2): GAGVSQSPSNKVTEKGKDVELRCDPISGHTALYWYRQSLGQGLEFLIYFQGNSAPDKSGLPSDRFSAERTGGSVSTLTIQRTQQEDSAVYLCASTPYDRVSGYTFGSGTRLTVV.

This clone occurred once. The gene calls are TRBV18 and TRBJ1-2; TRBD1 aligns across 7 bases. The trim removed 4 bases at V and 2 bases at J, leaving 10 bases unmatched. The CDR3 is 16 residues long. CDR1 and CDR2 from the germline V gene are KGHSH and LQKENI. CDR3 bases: TGTGCCAGCTCACACTCGGGACAGCCCAGGAACTATGGCTACACCTTC. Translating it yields CASSHSGQPRNYGYTF.

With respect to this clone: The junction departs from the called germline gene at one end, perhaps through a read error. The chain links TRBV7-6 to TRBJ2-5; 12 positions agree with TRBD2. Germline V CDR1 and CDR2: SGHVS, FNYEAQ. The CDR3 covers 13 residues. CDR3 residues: CASSPGASGREDF. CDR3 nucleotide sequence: TGTGCCAGCAGCCCCGGCGCTAGCGGGAGGGAGGACTTC.

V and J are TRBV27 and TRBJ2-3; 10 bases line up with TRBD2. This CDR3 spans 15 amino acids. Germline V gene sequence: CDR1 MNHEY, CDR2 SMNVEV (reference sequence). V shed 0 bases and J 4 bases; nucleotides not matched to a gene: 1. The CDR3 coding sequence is TGTGCCAGCAGTTTATCGGGACTAGCGTCAGATACGCAGTATTTT. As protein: CASSLSGLASDTQYF.

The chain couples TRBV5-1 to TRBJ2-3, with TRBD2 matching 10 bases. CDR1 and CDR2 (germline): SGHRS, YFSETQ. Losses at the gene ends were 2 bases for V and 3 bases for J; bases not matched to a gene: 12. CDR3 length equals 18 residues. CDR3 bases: TGCGCCAGCAGCTTCGCGCCTGGGTCTAGCGGGAGAACAGATACGCAGTATTTT. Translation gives CASSFAPGSSGRTDTQYF.

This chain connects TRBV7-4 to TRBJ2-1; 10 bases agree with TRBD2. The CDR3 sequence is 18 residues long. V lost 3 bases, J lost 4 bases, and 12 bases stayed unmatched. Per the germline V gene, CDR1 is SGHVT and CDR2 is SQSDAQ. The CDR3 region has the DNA TGTGCCAGCAGCTTCTCACTAGCGGGAACTAAGATTTACAATGAGCAGTTCTTC. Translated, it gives CASSFSLAGTKIYNEQFF.